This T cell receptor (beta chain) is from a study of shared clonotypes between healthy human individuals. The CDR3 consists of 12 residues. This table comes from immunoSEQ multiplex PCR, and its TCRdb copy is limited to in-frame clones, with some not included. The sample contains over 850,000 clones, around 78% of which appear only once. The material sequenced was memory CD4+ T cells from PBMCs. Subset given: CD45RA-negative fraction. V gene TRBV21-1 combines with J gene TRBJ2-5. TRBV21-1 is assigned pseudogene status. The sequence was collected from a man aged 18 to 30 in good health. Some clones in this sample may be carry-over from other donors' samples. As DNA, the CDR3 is TGTGCCAGCAGCAAAGTAGGGGAGACCCAGTACTTC. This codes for CASSKVGETQYF.